This T cell receptor (beta chain) was obtained from a study of cytomegalovirus exposure and HLA in healthy donors. About the study: A data release that came early held roughly 80 million unique TCRs from HLA-typed donors.

The PCR had 60 Vbeta and 13 Jbeta primers. As processed by the authors: Roughly 11 million shared chains were among roughly 81 million unique TCR beta chains counted in a later analysis. TCRdb's copy holds only in-frame clones and misses some; the assay was immunoSEQ multiplex PCR. V and J calls and clone size are those listed in that table; D and trimming were worked out from the DNA. The sample lists 100,000 or so clones, 70% to 80% occurring once. Study results and caveats: Within an earlier analysis, most TCR beta V segments proved productive either about 87% or about 30% of the time.

Of note for this clone: Its antigen remains unidentified.

The sequenced sample consisted of PBMCs. The source of this sequence is a male donor in good health and CMV-seropositive.

The CDR3: CASSLGRPNPSSYNEQFF. The CDR3 DNA sequence: TGTGCCAGCAGCTTGGGCAGGCCCAACCCGAGCTCCTACAATGAGCAGTTCTTC. The rearrangement uses TRBV28 and TRBJ2-1; D is unclear. CDR1 and CDR2 (germline): MDHEN, SYDVKM. CDR3 length equals 18 residues. V was shortened by 6 bases and J by 0 bases, with 21 bases between the two germline ends.